This T cell receptor (beta chain) was sequenced for a study of shared clonotypes between healthy human individuals. Assay execution took place at the deep level. Measured with immunoSEQ multiplex PCR; TCRdb has only the in-frame clones, and not every one. The sample lists over a million clones; approximately 70% were seen once. Germline-derived CDR1 and CDR2 are SGHTA and FQGNSA. V was trimmed by 2 bases and J by 2 bases, leaving 7 bases between them. The CDR3 covers 14 residues. The rearrangement uses TRBV7-2 and TRBJ1-5; maybe TRBD1 (5 bases). Sample: memory CD4+ T cells sorted from blood. Noted subset: CD45RA-negative fraction. This receptor was taken from a man younger than 35 in good health. The CDR3 bases are TGTGCCAGCAGCTTATCACAGGGCAATCAGCCCCAGCATTTT. Encoded protein: CASSLSQGNQPQHF.